This T cell receptor beta chain was profiled in a study of prognosis after radiotherapy for stage I lung cancer. The study amplified the TCR beta CDR3 region from genomic DNA. This amplification was carried out by two rounds of multiplex PCR. Primers (each specific to one TRBV or TRBJ gene) were used in first-round PCR. TCRdb reprocessed the multiplex PCR reads via MiXCR and lists one record per CDR3 protein. The sample shows 20,000 to 30,000 distinct CDR3 sequences, about 34% of them seen only once. Prior chemotherapy, radiotherapy and other malignancies were absent; CT and PET/CT showed node-negative disease. The sequence was collected from a donor over 45 with non-small cell lung cancer. The material sequenced was PBMCs, taken before or after stereotactic body radiation therapy (not recorded which).

This CDR3 is CASSLGGTPGTDTQYF. CDR3 DNA: TGCGCCAGCAGCTTGGGAGGAACCCCGGGCACAGATACGCAGTATTTT. The rearrangement joins TRBV5-1 to TRBJ2-3; D not certain. Germline CDR1 and CDR2: SGHRS and YFSETQ. This CDR3 contains 16 residues. V lost 0 bases to trimming and J lost 1 base, with 12 bases between them.